These 3 T cell receptor beta chains were all obtained from the same sample, sequenced in a study of cytomegalovirus exposure and HLA in healthy donors. The PCR used 60 Vbeta and 13 Jbeta primers. Some clones are missing from TCRdb's copy, which holds only in-frame ones; the method was immunoSEQ multiplex PCR. The top ten clones hold about 2% of a sample with 150,000 or so clones, approximately 74% of them seen once. The sample was PBMCs. The receptors were sampled from a man aged 25-45 years in good health and CMV-seronegative.

The chain employs TRBV28 and TRBJ1-3, with D perhaps TRBD1 (6 bases). The V end was cut by 8 bases, the J end by 4 bases, with 15 bases between. Germline loops: CDR1 MDHEN, CDR2 SYDVKM. CDR3 length equals 14 residues. CDR3 loop: CASEEGGPGNTIYF. In DNA, the CDR3 is TGTGCCAGCGAGGAGGGGGGGCCCGGAAACACCATATATTTT. The full variable domain, rest sourced from reference TRBV28 and TRBJ1-3, is DVKVTQSSRYLVKRTGEKVFLECVQDMDHENMFWYRQDPGLGLRLIYFSYDVKMKEKGDIPEGYSVSREKKERFSLILESASTNQTSMYLCASEEGGPGNTIYFGEGSWLTVV.

This clone was detected a few times. V gene TRBV28 combines with J gene TRBJ1-2; D ambiguous. This CDR3 has 15 residues. Trimming pared 2 bases from V and 1 base from J, leaving 11 bases between. CDR1 and CDR2 from the germline V gene are MDHEN and SYDVKM. The CDR3 nucleotides are TGTGCCAGCAGTTTAGGCCTGGCGGATAACTATGGCTACACCTTC. As protein: CASSLGLADNYGYTF.

As DNA, the CDR3 is TGCGCCAGCAGCCAAATGACTGTTAGCACTGAAGCTTTCTTT. This codes for CASSQMTVSTEAFF. V is TRBV5-1 and J is TRBJ1-1, with D uncertain. CDR1 and CDR2 (germline): SGHRS, YFSETQ. Trimming took off 4 bases at V and 4 bases at J, with 14 bases between the two ends. The CDR3 runs 14 residues.